This passage covers 27 T cell receptor beta chains from one sample sequenced in a study of T cell repertoires in cytomegalovirus infection. TCRdb reprocessed the reads via MiXCR and lists one record per CDR3 protein. Here the sample spans 700,000 to 900,000 distinct CDR3 sequences, under 35% being singletons. These TCRs' antigens remain unknown. The starting material was cultured CD8+ T cells from PBMCs, obtained from culture after CMV antigen stimulation. The receptors come from a human donor in good health (CMV status not recorded). Some clones in this sample may be carry-over from other donors' samples.

V gene TRBV24-1 combines with J gene TRBJ2-5; a weak D match, TRBD2 (5 bases). The germline V gene encodes CDR1 KGHDR and CDR2 SFDVKD. V was shortened by 1 base and J by 3 bases, with 8 bases between the two germline ends. This CDR3 spans 14 amino acids. The CDR3 region is CATSDLGREETQYF. The CDR3 bases are TGTGCCACCAGTGATTTAGGGCGGGAAGAGACCCAGTACTTC.

As regards this clonotype: A read error is possible here, since a much larger clone lies one base away. The chain has TRBV7-2 and TRBJ2-2; TRBD2 matches at 12 bases. The CDR3 contains 15 residues. Germline CDR1 is SGHTA and CDR2 is FQGNSA. CDR3 loop: CANSRGLAGTGELFF. The CDR3 region has the DNA TGTGCCAACAGCAGAGGACTAGCGGGAACCGGGGAGCTGTTTTTT.

The chain combines TRBV6-4 with TRBJ2-2, with a possible D match to TRBD2 (6 bases). The germline gives CDR1 MRHNA, CDR2 SNTAGT. V lost 5 bases and J lost 8, with 15 bases in between. The CDR3 spans 14 residues. The CDR3 bases are TGTGCCAGCAGTCGGGGACTGTACGCGGGGGAGCTGTTTTTT. This translates into CASSRGLYAGELFF.

This chain uses TRBV6-2 or TRBV6-3 with TRBJ2-3; 10 positions agree with TRBD2. The V and J ends lost 6 bases and 3 bases, in that order; junction bases with no gene match: 3. The CDR3 covers 14 residues. Germline V CDR1 and CDR2: MNHEY, SVGEGT. CDR3 in amino acids: CASRPSGGTDTQYF. DNA of the CDR3: TGTGCCAGCAGACCTAGCGGGGGAACAGATACGCAGTATTTT.

V is TRBV20-1 and J is TRBJ2-1, with 10 bases lining up with TRBD2. The CDR3 consists of 17 residues. Trimming at V came to 2 bases and at J to 3 bases, leaving 10 bases not matched to a gene. Germline lookup yields CDR1 DFQATT and CDR2 SNEGSKA (reference sequence). As DNA, the CDR3 is TGCAGTGCTAGACGGCTAGCGGGGGCAGTGGTCTACAATGAGCAGTTCTTC. Protein product: CSARRLAGAVVYNEQFF.

This clonotype appeared a few times. This chain joins TRBV28 and TRBJ2-1; the D gene is possibly TRBD2 (6 bases). Germline V gene data show CDR1 as MDHEN and CDR2 as SYDVKM. V lost 2 bases to trimming and J lost 7 bases, with 21 bases between them. This CDR3 region has 17 residues. CDR3 protein: CASSLEEGRTFRNEQFF. DNA for the CDR3: TGTGCCAGCAGTTTAGAGGAGGGGAGGACGTTTAGGAATGAGCAGTTCTTC.

CDR3 residues: CASRNRGDKQNTEAFF. CDR3 sequence (DNA): TGTGCCAGCAGAAACAGGGGTGATAAGCAGAACACTGAAGCTTTCTTT. The chain employs TRBV28 and TRBJ1-1; 7 positions agree with TRBD1. V gave up 6 bases and J gave up 1 base; unmatched junction bases: 11. The CDR3 has 16 amino acids. Germline lookup yields CDR1 MDHEN and CDR2 SYDVKM.

The chain couples TRBV6-1 to TRBJ2-5; no clear D gene. CDR1 is MNHNS, CDR2 SASEGT, per germline. The CDR3 is made up of 17 amino acids. V was shortened by 0 bases and J by 0 bases, with 14 bases between the two germline ends. The CDR3 region is CASSEALQRFYQETQYF. In DNA, the CDR3 is TGTGCCAGCAGTGAAGCGCTTCAGAGGTTCTACCAAGAGACCCAGTACTTC.

This chain connects TRBV9 to TRBJ1-1; 7 bases align to TRBD1. Looked up from germline, CDR1 is SGDLS and CDR2 is YYNGEE. The CDR3 is 15 amino acids. Trimming removed 3 bases from V and 1 base from J; junction bases left unmatched: 6. Here the CDR3 DNA reads TGTGCCAGCAGCGCTCCGGGACAGACGAACACTGAAGCTTTCTTT. This sequence encodes CASSAPGQTNTEAFF.

The V gene is TRBV5-6, the J gene TRBJ1-5; perhaps TRBD1 as D (5 bases). This CDR3 is 15 amino acids long. From germline, CDR1 is SGHDT and CDR2 YYEEEE. Trimming left V 5 bases short and J 0 bases short, with 12 bases between. The CDR3 protein is CASSSGQVSNQPQHF. Here the CDR3 DNA reads TGTGCCAGCAGTTCGGGGCAGGTTAGCAATCAGCCCCAGCATTTT.

This clonotype has only a few counts. The CDR3 here is CASSEAAGLNYEQYV. The CDR3 DNA reads as TGTGCCAGCAGTGAAGCGGCGGGACTGAACTACGAGCAGTACGTC. The rearrangement joins TRBV6-1 to TRBJ2-7; tentative D call: TRBD2 (6 bases). V was cut by 0 bases and J by 3 bases, with 12 bases left in between. The CDR3 runs 15 residues. In germline, CDR1 is MNHNS, CDR2 SASEGT.

The chain joins TRBV12-3 or TRBV12-4 to TRBJ2-3; 11 bases map to TRBD2. The CDR3 contains 16 residues. The trim removed 5 bases at V and 5 bases at J, leaving 9 bases unmatched. This CDR3 reads CASSQLAGGLGDTQYF. CDR3 bases: TGTGCCAGCAGTCAGCTAGCGGGGGGACTAGGAGATACGCAGTATTTT.

This clonotype was seen more than once but under ten times. V and J are TRBV12-3 or TRBV12-4 and TRBJ1-1; TRBD1 matches 10 bases. Trimming took 5 bases from V and 4 from J; bases not matched to a gene: 10. CDR3 size: 16 residues. CDR3 sequence (DNA): TGTGCCAGCAGTCCGGGACAGGGGATTGTCGGCACTGAAGCTTTCTTT. Protein product: CASSPGQGIVGTEAFF.

The table lists this clonotype with many counts. CDR3 bases: TGTGCCAGCAGCTTTGCACAGGGGTGGAGCACTGAAGCTTTCTTT. Residues: CASSFAQGWSTEAFF. This rearrangement joins TRBV7-9 to TRBJ1-1; 7 bases map to TRBD1. Per the germline V gene, CDR1 is SEHNR and CDR2 is FQNEAQ (reference sequence). The CDR3 totals 15 residues. V dropped 3 bases and J dropped 4; count of bases not matched to a gene: 8. Drawing the rest from reference TRBV7-9 and TRBJ1-1, the complete variable domain is DTGVSQNPRHKITKRGQNVTFRCDPISEHNRLYWYRQTLGQGPEFLTYFQNEAQLEKSRLLSDRFSAERPKGSFSTLEIQRTEQGDSAMYLCASSFAQGWSTEAFFGQGTRLTVV.

The chain carries TRBV29-1 and TRBJ2-1; 8 bases line up with TRBD1. Germline CDR1 SQVTM, CDR2 ANQGSEA. The CDR3 covers 16 residues. Trimming took 2 bases from V and 3 from J; bases not matched to a gene: 9. The CDR3 nucleotides read TGCAGCGTTGAAAATAAACGGGACAGGCTCTACAATGAGCAGTTCTTC. It specifies CSVENKRDRLYNEQFF.

This clonotype occurred a few times. This sequence joins TRBV4-1 and TRBJ2-2, with TRBD1 matching over 8 bases. J lost 1 base, V lost 1 base, and 2 bases had no gene match. Germline V CDR1 and CDR2: MGHRA, YSYEKL. The CDR3 runs 16 residues. DNA of the CDR3: TGCGCCAGCAGCCAAGGGACAGGGAGGAACACCGGGGAGCTGTTTTTT. Translated: CASSQGTGRNTGELFF.

This clonotype was observed a handful of times. The rearrangement uses TRBV4-1 and TRBJ2-2, with D perhaps matching TRBD1 (6 bases). CDR1 MGHRA and CDR2 YSYEKL come from the germline V gene. The CDR3 is 22 amino acids. Trimming left V 1 base short and J 0 bases short, with 27 bases between. CDR3 sequence: CASSQGVQSVGTTTTNTGELFF. The CDR3 DNA reads TGCGCCAGCAGCCAAGGAGTACAGAGTGTCGGGACAACCACGACGAACACCGGGGAGCTGTTTTTT.

This chain links TRBV27 with TRBJ2-5, with 11 bases matching TRBD1. This CDR3 is built from 15 residues. Germline assignment: CDR1 MNHEY and CDR2 SMNVEV (reference sequence). The ends lost 6 bases at V and 0 bases at J; junction bases unmatched: 3. The CDR3 DNA is TGTGCCAGCAGCGGGACAGGGGGGTACCAAGAGACCCAGTACTTC. Encoded protein: CASSGTGGYQETQYF.

CDR3 nucleotide sequence: TGCGCCAGCAGCCAAGTGTCGGCGGGGGGCGAAGCTTTCTTT. Amino acid sequence: CASSQVSAGGEAFF. V and J are TRBV4-1 and TRBJ1-1, with D maybe TRBD1 (6 bases). V lost 1 base to trimming and J lost 8 bases, with 14 bases between them. The CDR3 extends over 14 amino acids. Germline CDR1 reads MGHRA; CDR2 reads YSYEKL.

J is TRBJ2-3 and V is TRBV24-1, with D unresolved. Trimming stripped 9 bases from V and 7 bases from J, with 19 bases between. Germline V gene lookup returns CDR1 KGHDR and CDR2 SFDVKD. The CDR3 has 14 residues. This CDR3 reads CATGPSQRAHTQYF. CDR3 coding DNA: TGTGCCACCGGACCGTCCCAAAGGGCCCATACGCAGTATTTT.

This clonotype was recorded a few times. The V call is TRBV4-1, the J call TRBJ1-4, with TRBD1 matching 7 bases. Per germline, CDR1 MGHRA and CDR2 YSYEKL. The CDR3 contains 15 residues. V shed 5 bases, J shed 0 bases, and the junction held 3 bases outside the gene matches. As DNA, the CDR3 is TGCGCCAGCAGCTTCGGACAGGCAACTAATGAAAAACTGTTTTTT. Protein sequence: CASSFGQATNEKLFF.

This clonotype came up a few times. The V call is TRBV6-5, the J call TRBJ1-5; the D gene is possibly TRBD1 (6 bases). CDR3 length: 15 amino acids. CDR1 is MNHEY, CDR2 SVGAGI, per germline. Deletions cut 6 bases from V and 0 bases from J, with 12 bases between. In nucleotides, the CDR3 is TGTGCCAGCAGACAACAGGGACATAGCAATCAGCCCCAGCATTTT. Its protein is CASRQQGHSNQPQHF.

The V call is TRBV28, the J call TRBJ2-6; perhaps TRBD1 as D (6 bases). The V end lost 7 bases, the J end lost 0 bases, and 13 bases lay between the germline ends. This CDR3 comprises 16 residues. Per the germline V gene, CDR1 is MDHEN and CDR2 is SYDVKM. CDR3 bases: TGTGCCAGCACCGGGACACCTAGCTCTGGGGCCAACGTCCTGACTTTC. Translated, it gives CASTGTPSSGANVLTF.

This chain joins TRBV28 and TRBJ1-1; D is ambiguous. V lost 7 bases and J lost 2, with 8 bases in between. Germline V gene lookup returns CDR1 MDHEN and CDR2 SYDVKM. The CDR3 runs to 12 residues. The CDR3 coding sequence is TGTGCCAGCATGGGATCTAACACTGAAGCTTTCTTT. It codes for CASMGSNTEAFF.

This chain connects TRBV7-2 to TRBJ2-7, with D perhaps TRBD1 or TRBD2 (5 bases each). Trimming cost V 3 bases and J 4 bases, with 13 bases left between them. The CDR3 is 14 amino acids. From germline, CDR1 is SGHTA and CDR2 FQGNSA. The CDR3: CASSFRGAEYEQYF. The DNA for the CDR3 is TGTGCCAGCAGCTTCCGAGGGGCAGAGTACGAGCAGTACTTC.

The rearrangement joins TRBV5-4 to TRBJ2-1, with D possibly matching TRBD2 (6 bases). Germline V gene lookup returns CDR1 SGHNT and CDR2 YYREEE (reference sequence). This CDR3 spans 15 amino acids. Trimming took off 2 bases at V and 6 bases at J, with 15 bases between the two ends. The CDR3, as DNA: TGTGCCAGCAGCTTTAAGGGACTCCCTTCCAATGAGCAGTTCTTC. It translates to CASSFKGLPSNEQFF.

The sample holds one count of this clonotype. This chain uses TRBV20-1 with TRBJ1-1; D gene unclear. The germline CDR1 and CDR2 sequences are DFQATT and SNEGSKA (reference sequence). This CDR3 has 12 residues. In DNA form, the CDR3 reads TGCAGCCTACGCAGCGGGAACACTGAAGCTTTCTTT. Its translation is CSLRSGNTEAFF.